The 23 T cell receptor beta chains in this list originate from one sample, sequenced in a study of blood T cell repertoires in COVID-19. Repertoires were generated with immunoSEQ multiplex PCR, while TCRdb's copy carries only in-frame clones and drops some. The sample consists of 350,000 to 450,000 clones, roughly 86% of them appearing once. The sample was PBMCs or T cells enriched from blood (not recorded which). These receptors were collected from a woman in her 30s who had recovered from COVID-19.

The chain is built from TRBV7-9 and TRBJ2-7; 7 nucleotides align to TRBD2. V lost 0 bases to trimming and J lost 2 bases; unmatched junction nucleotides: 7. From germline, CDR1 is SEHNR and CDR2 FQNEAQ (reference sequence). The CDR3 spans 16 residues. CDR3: CASSLAPSSGAYEQYF. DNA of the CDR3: TGTGCCAGCAGCTTAGCCCCCTCTAGCGGAGCCTACGAGCAGTACTTC.

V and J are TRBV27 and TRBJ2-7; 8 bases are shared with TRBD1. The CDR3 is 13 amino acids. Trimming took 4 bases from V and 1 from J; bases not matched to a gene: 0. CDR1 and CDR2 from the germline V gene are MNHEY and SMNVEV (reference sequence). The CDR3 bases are TGTGCCAGCAGTTGGACAGGGTCCTACGAGCAGTACTTC. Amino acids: CASSWTGSYEQYF.

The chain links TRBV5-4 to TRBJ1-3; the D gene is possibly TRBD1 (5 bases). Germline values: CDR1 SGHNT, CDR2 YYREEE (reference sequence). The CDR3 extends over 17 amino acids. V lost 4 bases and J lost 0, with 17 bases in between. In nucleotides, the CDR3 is TGTGCCAGCAGCGATCGGACGGCCGGGGGCTCTGGAAACACCATATATTTT. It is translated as CASSDRTAGGSGNTIYF.

The CDR3 region has the DNA TGTGCCAGCAGGTCTCTTGGGCAACCTGGCTACGAGCAGTACTTC. Translating gives CASRSLGQPGYEQYF. This chain uses TRBV7-8 with TRBJ2-7; no reliable D call. Trimming took 6 bases from V and 3 from J, leaving 18 bases between them. The CDR3 runs to 15 residues. Germline loops: CDR1 SGHVS, CDR2 FQNEAQ. Filled out from reference TRBV7-8 and TRBJ2-7, the complete variable domain reads GAGVSQSPRYKVAKRGQDVALRCDPISGHVSLFWYQQALGQGPEFLTYFQNEAQLDKSGLPSDRFFAERPEGSVSTLKIQRTQQEDSAVYLCASRSLGQPGYEQYFGPGTRLTVT.

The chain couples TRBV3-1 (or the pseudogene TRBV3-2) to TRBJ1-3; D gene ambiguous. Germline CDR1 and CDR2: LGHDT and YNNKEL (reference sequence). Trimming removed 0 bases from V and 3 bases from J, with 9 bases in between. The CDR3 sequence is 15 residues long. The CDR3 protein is CASSQDLGFGNTIYF. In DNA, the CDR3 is TGTGCCAGCAGCCAAGATCTGGGCTTTGGAAACACCATATATTTT.

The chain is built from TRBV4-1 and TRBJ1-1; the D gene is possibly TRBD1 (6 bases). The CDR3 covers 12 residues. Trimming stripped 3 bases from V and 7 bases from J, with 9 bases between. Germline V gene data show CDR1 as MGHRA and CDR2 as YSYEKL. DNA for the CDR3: TGCGCCAGCAGCCAGCTACAGGGTGAAGCTTTCTTT. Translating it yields CASSQLQGEAFF.

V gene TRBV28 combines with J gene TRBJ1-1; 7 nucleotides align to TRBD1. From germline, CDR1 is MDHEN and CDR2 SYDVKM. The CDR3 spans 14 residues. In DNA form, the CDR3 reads TGTTCGGCTCAACAGGGGTTAGGGGAAACTGAAGCTTTCTTT. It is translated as CSAQQGLGETEAFF.

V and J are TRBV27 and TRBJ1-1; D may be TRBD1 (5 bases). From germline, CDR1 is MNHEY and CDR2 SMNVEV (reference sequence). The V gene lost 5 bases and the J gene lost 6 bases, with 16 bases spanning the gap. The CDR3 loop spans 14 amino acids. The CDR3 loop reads CASSPALRASEAFF. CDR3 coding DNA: TGTGCCAGCAGTCCGGCACTCAGGGCTTCTGAAGCTTTCTTT.

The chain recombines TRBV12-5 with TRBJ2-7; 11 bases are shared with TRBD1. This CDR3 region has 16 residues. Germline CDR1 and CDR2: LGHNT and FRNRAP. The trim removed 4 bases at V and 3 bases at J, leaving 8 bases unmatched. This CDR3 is CASGSTSGTGGYEQYF. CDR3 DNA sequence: TGTGCTAGTGGTTCAACCTCCGGGACAGGGGGCTACGAGCAGTACTTC.

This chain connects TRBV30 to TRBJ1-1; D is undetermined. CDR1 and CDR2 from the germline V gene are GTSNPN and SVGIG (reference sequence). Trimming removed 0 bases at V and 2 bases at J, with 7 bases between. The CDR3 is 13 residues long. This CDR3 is CAWSVHSNTEAFF. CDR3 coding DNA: TGTGCCTGGAGTGTACATTCTAACACTGAAGCTTTCTTT.

CDR3 DNA: TGTGCCACCAGTGCACTGGTGGGCGACAATGAGCAGTTCTTC. It yields the protein CATSALVGDNEQFF. The J gene is TRBJ2-1, the V gene TRBV24-1; D not certain. The CDR3 loop spans 14 amino acids. The V gene's germline CDR1 is KGHDR and CDR2 SFDVKD. V gave up 5 bases and J gave up 5 bases, with 12 bases separating them.

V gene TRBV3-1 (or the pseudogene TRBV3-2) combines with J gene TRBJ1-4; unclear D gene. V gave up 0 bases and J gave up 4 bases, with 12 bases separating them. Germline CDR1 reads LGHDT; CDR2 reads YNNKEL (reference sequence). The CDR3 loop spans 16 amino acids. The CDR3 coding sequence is TGTGCCAGCAGCCAAGATGCGTCCCCGGGTAATGAAAAACTGTTTTTT. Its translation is CASSQDASPGNEKLFF.

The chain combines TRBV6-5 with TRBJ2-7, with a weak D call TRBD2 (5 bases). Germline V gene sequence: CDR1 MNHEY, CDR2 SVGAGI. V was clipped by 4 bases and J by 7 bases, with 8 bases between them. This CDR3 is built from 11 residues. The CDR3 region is CASSFEGEQYF. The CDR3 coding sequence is TGTGCCAGCAGTTTTGAGGGTGAGCAGTACTTC.

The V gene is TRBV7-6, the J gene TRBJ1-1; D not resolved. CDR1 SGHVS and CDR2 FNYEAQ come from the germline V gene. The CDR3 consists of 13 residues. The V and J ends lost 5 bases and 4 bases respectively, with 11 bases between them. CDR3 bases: TGTGCCAGCAGCGTCGTGAGTACCACTGAAGCTTTCTTT. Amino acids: CASSVVSTTEAFF.

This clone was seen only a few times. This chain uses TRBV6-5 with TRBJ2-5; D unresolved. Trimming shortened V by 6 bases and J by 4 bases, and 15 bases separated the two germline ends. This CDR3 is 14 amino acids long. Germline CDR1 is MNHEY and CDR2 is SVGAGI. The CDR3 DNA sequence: TGTGCCAGCAGGGGCGCATCCGAGAGAGAGACCCAGTACTTC. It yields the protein CASRGASERETQYF.

In nucleotides, the CDR3 is TGTGCCAGCAGTGAAGATCGCCTTAGGGGCCAGGGGGATACGCAGTATTTT. Translation: CASSEDRLRGQGDTQYF. V gene TRBV6-1 combines with J gene TRBJ2-3; tentatively, D is TRBD1 (6 bases). CDR1 MNHNS and CDR2 SASEGT come from the germline V gene. V lost 1 base to trimming and J lost 6 bases, with 20 bases between them. The CDR3 runs 17 residues.

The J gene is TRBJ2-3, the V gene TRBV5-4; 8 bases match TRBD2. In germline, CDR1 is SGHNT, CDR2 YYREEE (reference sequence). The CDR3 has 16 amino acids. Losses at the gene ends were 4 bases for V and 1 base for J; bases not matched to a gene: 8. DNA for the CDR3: TGTGCCAGCAGCGGGTCTAGCGGGCGCGGCACAGATACGCAGTATTTT. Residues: CASSGSSGRGTDTQYF.

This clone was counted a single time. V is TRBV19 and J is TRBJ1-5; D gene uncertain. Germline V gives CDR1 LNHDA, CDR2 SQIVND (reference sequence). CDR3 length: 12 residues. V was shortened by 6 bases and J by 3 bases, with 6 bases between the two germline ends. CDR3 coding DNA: TGTGCCAGTAGCTTATACAATCAGCCCCAGCATTTT. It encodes CASSLYNQPQHF. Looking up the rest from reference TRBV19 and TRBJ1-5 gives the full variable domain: DGGITQSPKYLFRKEGQNVTLSCEQNLNHDAMYWYRQDPGQGLRLIYYSQIVNDFQKGDIAEGYSVSREKKESFPLTVTSAQKNPTAFYLCASSLYNQPQHFGDGTRLSIL.

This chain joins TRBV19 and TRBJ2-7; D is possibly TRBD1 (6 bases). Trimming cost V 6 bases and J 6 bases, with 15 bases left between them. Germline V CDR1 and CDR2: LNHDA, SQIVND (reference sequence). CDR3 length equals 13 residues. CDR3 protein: CASRNRAEFEQYF. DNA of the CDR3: TGTGCCAGTAGAAACAGGGCCGAATTCGAGCAGTACTTC.

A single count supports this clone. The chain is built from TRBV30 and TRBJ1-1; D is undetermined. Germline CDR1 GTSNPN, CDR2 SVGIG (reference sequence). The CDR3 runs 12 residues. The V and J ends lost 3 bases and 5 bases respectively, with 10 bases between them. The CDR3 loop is CAWSRYRTEAFF. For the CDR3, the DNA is TGTGCCTGGAGCCGCTATCGGACTGAAGCTTTCTTT.

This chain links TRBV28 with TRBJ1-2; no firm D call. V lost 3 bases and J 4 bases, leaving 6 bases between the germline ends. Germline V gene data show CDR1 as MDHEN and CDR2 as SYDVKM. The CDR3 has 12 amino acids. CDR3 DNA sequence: TGTGCCAGCAGTTTCGGTGGCTATGGCTACACCTTC. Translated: CASSFGGYGYTF.

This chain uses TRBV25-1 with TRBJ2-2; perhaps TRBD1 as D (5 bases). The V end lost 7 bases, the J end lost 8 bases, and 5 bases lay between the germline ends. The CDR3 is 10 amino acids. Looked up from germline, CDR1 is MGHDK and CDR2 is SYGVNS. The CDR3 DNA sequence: TGTGCCAGCAAGGGGGGGGAGCTGTTTTTT. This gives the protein CASKGGELFF.

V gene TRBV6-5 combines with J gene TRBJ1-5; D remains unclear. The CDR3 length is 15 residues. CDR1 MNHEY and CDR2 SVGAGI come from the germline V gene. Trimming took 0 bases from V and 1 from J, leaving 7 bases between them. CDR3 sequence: CASSYSIGSNQPQHF. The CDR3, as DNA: TGTGCCAGCAGTTACTCTATCGGGAGCAATCAGCCCCAGCATTTT.